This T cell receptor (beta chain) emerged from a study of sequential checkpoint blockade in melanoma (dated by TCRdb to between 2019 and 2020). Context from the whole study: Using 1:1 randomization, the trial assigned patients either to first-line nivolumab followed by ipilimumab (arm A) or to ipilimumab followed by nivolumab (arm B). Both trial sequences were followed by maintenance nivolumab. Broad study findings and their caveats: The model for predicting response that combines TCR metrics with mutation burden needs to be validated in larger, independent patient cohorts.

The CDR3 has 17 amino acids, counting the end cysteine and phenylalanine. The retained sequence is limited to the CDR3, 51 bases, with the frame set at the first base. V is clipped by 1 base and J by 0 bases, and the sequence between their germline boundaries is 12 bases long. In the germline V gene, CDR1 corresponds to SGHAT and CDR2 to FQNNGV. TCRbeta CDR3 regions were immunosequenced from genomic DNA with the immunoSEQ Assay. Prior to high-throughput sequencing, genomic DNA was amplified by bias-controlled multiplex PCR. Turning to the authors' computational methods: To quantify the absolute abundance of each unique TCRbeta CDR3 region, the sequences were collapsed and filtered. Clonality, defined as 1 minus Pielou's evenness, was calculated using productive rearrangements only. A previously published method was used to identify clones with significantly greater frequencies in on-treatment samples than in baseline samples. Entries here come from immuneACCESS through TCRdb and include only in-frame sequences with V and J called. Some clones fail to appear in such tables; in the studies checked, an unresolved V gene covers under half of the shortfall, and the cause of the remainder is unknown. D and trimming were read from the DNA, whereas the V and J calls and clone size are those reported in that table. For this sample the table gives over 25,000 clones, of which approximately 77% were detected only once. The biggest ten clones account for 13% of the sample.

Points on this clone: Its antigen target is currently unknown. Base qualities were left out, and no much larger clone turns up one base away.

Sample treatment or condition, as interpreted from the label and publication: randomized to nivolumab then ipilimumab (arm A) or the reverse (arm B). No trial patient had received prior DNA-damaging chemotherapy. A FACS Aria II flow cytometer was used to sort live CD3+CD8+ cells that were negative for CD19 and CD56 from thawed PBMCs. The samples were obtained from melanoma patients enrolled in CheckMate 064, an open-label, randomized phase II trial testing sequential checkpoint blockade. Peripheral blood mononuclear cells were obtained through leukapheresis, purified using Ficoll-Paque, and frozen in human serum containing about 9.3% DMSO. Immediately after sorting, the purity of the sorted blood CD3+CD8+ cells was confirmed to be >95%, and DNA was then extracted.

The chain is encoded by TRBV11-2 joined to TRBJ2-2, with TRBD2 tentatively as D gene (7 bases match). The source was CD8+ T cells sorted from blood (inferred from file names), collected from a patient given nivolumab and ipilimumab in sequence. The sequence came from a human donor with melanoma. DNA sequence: TGTGCCAGCAGCTTAGGGCCGCGGGGGCCGAACACCGGGGAGCTGTTTTTT. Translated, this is CASSLGPRGPNTGELFF.